The T cell receptor beta chain under discussion was sequenced for a study of blood T cell repertoires in COVID-19. As for the study in general: Acute-phase and convalescent COVID-19 samples originated in the United States, Italy and Spain.

CDR1 is MDHEN, CDR2 SYDVKM, per germline. V was cut by 8 bases and J by 8 bases, with 15 bases left in between. The CDR3 is 12 residues long. In the original analysis: For nucleated cells, counts were estimated from reference gene primer amplification. The assay was immunoSEQ multiplex PCR, and TCRdb's table has in-frame clones only and misses some. Clone size and the V and J calls come from that table; the DNA yielded D and trimming. Among 470,000 or so clones listed, roughly nine tenths were seen once. Those who participated ranged in age from about 18 to 89 years and resided in approximately 26 US areas. Which cohort a participant joined came from the clinical history participants gave.

This TCR derives from a woman in her late teens or twenties with acute COVID-19. What was sequenced was PBMCs or T cells enriched from blood (not recorded which). The V call is TRBV28, the J call TRBJ1-2, with D possibly TRBD1 on 6 matching bases. CDR3 sequence: CASRTGGAGYTF. For the CDR3, the DNA is TGTGCCAGCCGAACCGGGGGGGCCGGCTACACCTTC.